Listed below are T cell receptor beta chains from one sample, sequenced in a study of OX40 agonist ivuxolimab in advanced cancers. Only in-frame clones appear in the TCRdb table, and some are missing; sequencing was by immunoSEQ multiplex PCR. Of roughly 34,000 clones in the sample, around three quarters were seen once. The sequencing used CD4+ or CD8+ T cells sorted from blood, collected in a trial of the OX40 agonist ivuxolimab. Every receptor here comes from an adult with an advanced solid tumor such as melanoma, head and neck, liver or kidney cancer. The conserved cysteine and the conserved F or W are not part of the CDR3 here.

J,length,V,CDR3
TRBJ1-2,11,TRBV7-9,ASSFPSSYGYT
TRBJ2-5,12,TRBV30,AWSPPGRGETQY
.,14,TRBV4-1,ASSPAGTGNSYEQY
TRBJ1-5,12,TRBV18,ASSPTTGNQPQH
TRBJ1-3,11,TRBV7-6,ASSSPPRNTIY
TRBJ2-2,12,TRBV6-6,ASRPGLGGVELF
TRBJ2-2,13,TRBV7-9,ASTYSGGRTGELF
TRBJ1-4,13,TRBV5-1,ASSRQGANGEKLF
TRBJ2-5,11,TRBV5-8,ASKDRGLETQY
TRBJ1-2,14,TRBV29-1,SVGLKAGTGINGYT
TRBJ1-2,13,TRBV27,ASSLTGQGEDGYT
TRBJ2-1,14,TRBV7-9,ASSPNSGASYNEQF
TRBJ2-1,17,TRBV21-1,ASSSRGTSGASSYNEQF
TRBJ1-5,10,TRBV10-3,AISPTNQPQH
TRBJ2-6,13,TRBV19,ASSTDRAGANVLT
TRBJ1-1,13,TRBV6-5,ASSYYGGSNTEAF
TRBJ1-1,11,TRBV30,AWSRTWNTEAF
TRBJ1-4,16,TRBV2,ASSLRTGGLTTNEKLF
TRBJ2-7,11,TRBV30,AWRRQGLYEQY
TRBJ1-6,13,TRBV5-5,ASSWTDRGSSPLH
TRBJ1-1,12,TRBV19,ASSIGQAYTEAF
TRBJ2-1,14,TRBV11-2,ASTQGLAGNYNEQF
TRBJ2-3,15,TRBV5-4,ASSPTGLAEPTDTQY
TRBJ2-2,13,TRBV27,ATTSGQGNTGELF
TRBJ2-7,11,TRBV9,ASSPYLGYEQY
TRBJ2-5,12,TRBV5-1,ASSLWSGQETQY
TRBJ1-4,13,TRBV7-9,ASSLGGTPNEKLF
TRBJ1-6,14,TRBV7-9,ASSLEGRDIDSPLH
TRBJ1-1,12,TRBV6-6,ASSYEGVNTEAF